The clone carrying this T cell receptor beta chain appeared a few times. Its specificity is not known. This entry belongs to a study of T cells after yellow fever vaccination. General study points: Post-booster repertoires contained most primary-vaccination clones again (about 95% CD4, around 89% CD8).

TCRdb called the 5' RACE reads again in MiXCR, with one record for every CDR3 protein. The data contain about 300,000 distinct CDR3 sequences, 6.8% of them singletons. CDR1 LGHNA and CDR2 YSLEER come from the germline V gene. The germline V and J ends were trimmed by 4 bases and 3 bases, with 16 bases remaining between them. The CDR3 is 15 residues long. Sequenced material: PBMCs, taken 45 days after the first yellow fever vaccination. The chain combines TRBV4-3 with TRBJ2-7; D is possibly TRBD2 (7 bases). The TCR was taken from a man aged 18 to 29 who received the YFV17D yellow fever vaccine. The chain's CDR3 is CASSPVGGASYEQYF. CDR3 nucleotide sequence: TGCGCCAGCAGCCCCGTTGGGGGGGCTAGCTACGAGCAGTACTTC.